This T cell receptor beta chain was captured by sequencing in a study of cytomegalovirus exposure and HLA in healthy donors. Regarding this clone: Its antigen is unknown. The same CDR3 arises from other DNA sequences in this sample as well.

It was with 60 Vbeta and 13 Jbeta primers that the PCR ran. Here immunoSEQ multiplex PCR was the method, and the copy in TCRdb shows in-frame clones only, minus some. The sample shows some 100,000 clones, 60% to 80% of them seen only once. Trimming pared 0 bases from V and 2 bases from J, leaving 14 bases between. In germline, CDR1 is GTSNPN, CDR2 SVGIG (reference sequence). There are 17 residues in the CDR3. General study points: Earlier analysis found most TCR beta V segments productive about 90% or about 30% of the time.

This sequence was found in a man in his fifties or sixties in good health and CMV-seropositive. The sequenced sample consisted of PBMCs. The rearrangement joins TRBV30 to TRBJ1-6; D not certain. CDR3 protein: CAWSVPRSSPYNSPLHF. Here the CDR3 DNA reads TGTGCCTGGAGTGTACCGCGGTCGAGCCCCTATAATTCACCCCTCCACTTT.